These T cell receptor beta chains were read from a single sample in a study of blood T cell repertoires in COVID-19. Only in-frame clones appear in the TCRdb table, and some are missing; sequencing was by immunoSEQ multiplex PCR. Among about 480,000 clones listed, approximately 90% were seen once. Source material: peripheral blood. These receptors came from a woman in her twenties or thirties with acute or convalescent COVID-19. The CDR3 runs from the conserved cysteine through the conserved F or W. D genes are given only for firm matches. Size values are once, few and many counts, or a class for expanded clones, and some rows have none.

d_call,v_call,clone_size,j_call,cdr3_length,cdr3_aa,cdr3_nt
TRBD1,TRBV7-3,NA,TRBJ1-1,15,CASSLLDRANTEAFF,TGTGCCAGCAGCTTACTGGACAGGGCTAACACTGAAGCTTTCTTT
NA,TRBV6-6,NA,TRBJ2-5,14,CASSYGQGGETQYF,TGTGCCAGCAGTTACGGGCAGGGCGGTGAGACCCAGTACTTC
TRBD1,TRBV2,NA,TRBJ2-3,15,CASSRDRGQTDTQYF,TGTGCCAGCAGCCGGGACAGGGGGCAGACAGATACGCAGTATTTT
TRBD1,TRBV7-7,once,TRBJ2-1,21,CASSQYTPGQGRILWNNEQFF,TGTGCCAGCAGCCAATATACACCGGGACAGGGGAGAATATTATGGAACAATGAGCAGTTCTTC
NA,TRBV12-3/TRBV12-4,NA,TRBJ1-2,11,CASNRGYGYTF,TGTGCCAGCAACCGGGGCTATGGCTACACCTTC
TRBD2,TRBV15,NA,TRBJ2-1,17,CATSRDRARGGDNEQFF,TGTGCCACCAGCAGAGATCGGGCCCGGGGGGGCGATAATGAGCAGTTCTTC
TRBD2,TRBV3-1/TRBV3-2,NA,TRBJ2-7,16,CASSQGIPSGDSEQYF,TGTGCCAGCAGCCAAGGGATCCCTAGCGGGGATAGCGAGCAGTACTTC
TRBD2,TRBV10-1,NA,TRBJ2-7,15,CASTGIGGAKHEQYF,TGCGCCAGTACCGGGATCGGGGGGGCAAAACACGAGCAGTACTTC
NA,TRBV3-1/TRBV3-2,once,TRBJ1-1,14,CASSQDWRSTEAFF,TGTGCCAGCAGCCAAGACTGGCGGAGCACTGAAGCTTTCTTT
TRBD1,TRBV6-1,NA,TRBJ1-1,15,CASSEPEGAMTEAFF,TGTGCCAGCAGTGAACCGGAGGGGGCGATGACTGAAGCTTTCTTT
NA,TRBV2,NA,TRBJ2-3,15,CASIRLFSSTDTQYF,TGTGCCAGCATCAGGCTGTTCTCTAGCACAGATACGCAGTATTTT
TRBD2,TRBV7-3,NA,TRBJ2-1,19,CASSMRGLAGRRPYNEQFF,TGTGCCAGCAGCATGCGGGGACTAGCGGGACGCCGACCCTACAATGAGCAGTTCTTC
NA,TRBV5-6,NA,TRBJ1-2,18,CASSLSTERTYINYGYTF,TGTGCCAGCAGCTTGTCCACTGAACGAACCTATATTAACTATGGCTACACCTTC
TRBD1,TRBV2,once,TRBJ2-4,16,CASSEARGLAKNIQYF,TGTGCCAGCAGTGAAGCGAGGGGGCTGGCCAAAAACATTCAGTACTTC
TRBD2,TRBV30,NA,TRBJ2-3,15,CAWSVKRGGTDTQYF,TGTGCCTGGAGTGTGAAGCGGGGGGGCACAGATACGCAGTATTTT
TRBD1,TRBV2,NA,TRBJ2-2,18,CASSVTGGGPPNTGELFF,TGTGCCAGCAGTGTGACAGGGGGCGGCCCCCCGAACACCGGGGAGCTGTTTTTT
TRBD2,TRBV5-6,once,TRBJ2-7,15,CASSSLFGGANEQYF,TGTGCCAGCAGCTCCCTCTTCGGGGGGGCCAACGAGCAGTACTTC
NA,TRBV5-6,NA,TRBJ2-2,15,CASSPYQVYTGELFF,TGTGCCAGCAGCCCCTACCAAGTATACACCGGGGAGCTGTTTTTT
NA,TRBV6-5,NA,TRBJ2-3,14,CASSQTLGRDTQYF,TGTGCCAGCAGTCAAACGCTAGGGAGGGATACGCAGTATTTT
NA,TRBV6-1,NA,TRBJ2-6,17,CASSVPAVWKGANVLTF,TGTGCCAGCAGTGTCCCTGCGGTATGGAAAGGGGCCAACGTCCTGACTTTC